This TCR beta chain is drawn from a study of technical replicates of blood from a handful of donors. The assay was immunoSEQ multiplex PCR, and TCRdb's table has in-frame clones only and misses some. This sample has 80,000 or so clones; over 95% occur once, and the top ten carry 0.22%. With 4 bases removed from V and 0 bases from J, the gap between germline ends came to 7 bases. Germline CDR1 is MNHNS and CDR2 is SASEGT. This CDR3 has 14 amino acids. This receptor was obtained from a human donor in good health. The sample taken for sequencing was T cells isolated from PBMCs. The chain combines TRBV6-1 with TRBJ1-3; the D is unclear. The CDR3 coding sequence is TGTGCCAGCAGTGGAGGCGGCTCTGGAAACACCATATATTTT. Translating it yields CASSGGGSGNTIYF.